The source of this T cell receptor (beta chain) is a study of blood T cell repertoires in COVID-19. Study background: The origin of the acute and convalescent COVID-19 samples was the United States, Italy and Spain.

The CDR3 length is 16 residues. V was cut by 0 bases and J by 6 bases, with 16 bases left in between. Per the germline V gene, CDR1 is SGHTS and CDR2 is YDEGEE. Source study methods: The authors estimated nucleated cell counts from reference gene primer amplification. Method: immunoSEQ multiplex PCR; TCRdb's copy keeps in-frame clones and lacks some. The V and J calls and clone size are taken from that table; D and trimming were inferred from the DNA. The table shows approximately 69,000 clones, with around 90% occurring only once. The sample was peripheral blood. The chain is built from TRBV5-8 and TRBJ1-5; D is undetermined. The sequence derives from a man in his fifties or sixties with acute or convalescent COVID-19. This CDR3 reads CASSLGGMITSQPQHF. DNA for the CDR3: TGTGCCAGCAGCTTGGGAGGGATGATTACGAGTCAGCCCCAGCATTTT.